This TCR beta chain was profiled in a study of cytomegalovirus exposure and HLA in healthy donors. Study-wide results and limits: According to the study, 160 or so TCR beta chains were cytomegalovirus-associated.

The CDR3 contains 16 residues. From germline, CDR1 is LNHNV and CDR2 YYDKDF (reference sequence). The trim removed 5 bases at V and 0 bases at J, leaving 7 bases unmatched. PCR used 60 Vbeta primers and 13 Jbeta primers. This table comes from immunoSEQ multiplex PCR, and its TCRdb copy is limited to in-frame clones, with some not included. Altogether 200,000 to 250,000 clones are present, around 88% being singletons, with the ten largest covering about 1%. Of note for this clone: Its antigen is not identified.

The chain has TRBV15 and TRBJ2-1; 7 bases align to TRBD2. The receptor comes from a woman aged 18-30 years in good health and CMV-seronegative. The sequencing sample was made of PBMCs. The CDR3 protein is CATSSPAGFSYNEQFF. DNA of the CDR3: TGTGCCACCAGCTCCCCAGCGGGATTCTCCTACAATGAGCAGTTCTTC. Full variable domain (rest looked up from reference TRBV15 and TRBJ2-1): DAMVIQNPRYQVTQFGKPVTLSCSQTLNHNVMYWYQQKSSQAPKLLFHYYDKDFNNEADTPDNFQSRRPNTSFCFLDIRSPGLGDTAMYLCATSSPAGFSYNEQFFGPGTRLTVL.